This entry lists 28 T cell receptor beta chains sequenced from one sample in a study of blood T cell repertoires in COVID-19. TCRdb keeps only in-frame clones here, not all; method: immunoSEQ multiplex PCR. The data hold approximately 10,000 clones, with just over 75% observed a single time. Sequencing was carried out using peripheral blood. These receptors were obtained from a human donor in a cohort sampled during active COVID-19.

This chain uses TRBV12-5 with TRBJ2-5; no definite D call. The CDR3 contains 13 residues. The V gene's germline CDR1 is LGHNT and CDR2 FRNRAP. The V end lost 1 base, the J end lost 5 bases, and 8 bases lay between the germline ends. This CDR3 reads CASGLDGGETQYF. In nucleotides, the CDR3 is TGTGCTAGTGGTTTGGATGGCGGTGAGACCCAGTACTTC.

The V and J genes are TRBV4-1 and TRBJ1-1; D gene ambiguous. CDR1 and CDR2 from the germline V gene are MGHRA and YSYEKL. The CDR3 sequence is 13 residues long. The V and J ends lost 4 bases and 7 bases respectively, with 13 bases between them. The CDR3 protein is CASSLDGGLEAFF. In DNA, the CDR3 is TGCGCCAGCAGCCTGGACGGAGGACTTGAAGCTTTCTTT.

The V and J genes are TRBV5-5 and TRBJ1-6; 7 positions match TRBD1. J lost 6 bases, V lost 4 bases, and 7 bases had no gene match. CDR1 SGHKS and CDR2 YYEKEE come from the germline V gene (reference sequence). The CDR3 contains 15 residues. The CDR3 DNA follows: TGTGCCAGCAGCACAAGACAGGGAAGTAATTCACCCCTCCACTTT. It codes for CASSTRQGSNSPLHF. The variable domain in full, with the rest retrieved from reference TRBV5-5 and TRBJ1-6, is DAGVTQSPTHLIKTRGQQVTLRCSPISGHKSVSWYQQVLGQGPQFIFQYYEKEERGRGNFPDRFSARQFPNYSSELNVNALLLGDSALYLCASSTRQGSNSPLHFGNGTRLTVT.

The chain employs TRBV16 and TRBJ2-7; 9 positions match TRBD1. The J segment lost 3 bases and the V segment lost 4 bases, leaving 1 base of the junction unmatched. CDR1 and CDR2 (germline): KGHSY, FQNENV. This CDR3 is built from 13 residues. Here the CDR3 reads CASSRDRDYEQYF. Written as DNA, the CDR3 is TGTGCCAGCAGCCGGGACAGGGACTACGAGCAGTACTTC.

This chain uses TRBV6-5 with TRBJ1-5; 9 nucleotides line up with TRBD1. J gave up 3 bases and V 4 bases, and 7 bases lay outside the gene matches. CDR1 is MNHEY, CDR2 SVGAGI, per germline. This CDR3 is built from 16 residues. CDR3 sequence reads: CASSSQGARVNQPQHF. The CDR3 DNA reads as TGTGCCAGCAGTTCACAGGGGGCGCGTGTCAATCAGCCCCAGCATTTT.

The chain's CDR3 is CASSSRSRGSEQYF. CDR3 DNA: TGTGCCAGCAGCTCCCGAAGCCGAGGAAGCGAGCAGTACTTC. The rearrangement links TRBV7-2 to TRBJ2-7; D not certain. The CDR3 sequence is 14 residues long. Trimming stripped 4 bases from V and 6 bases from J, with 16 bases between. Looked up from germline, CDR1 is SGHTA and CDR2 is FQGNSA.

This clone is termed large. The V and J genes are TRBV27 and TRBJ1-2, with no clear D. The CDR3 extends over 13 amino acids. Looked up from germline, CDR1 is MNHEY and CDR2 is SMNVEV (reference sequence). The germline V and J ends were trimmed by 6 bases and 7 bases, with 15 bases remaining between them. The CDR3 coding sequence is TGTGCCAGCAGCCTGACCGGGAGCTTTGGCTACACCTTC. This encodes CASSLTGSFGYTF.

The rearrangement uses TRBV30 and TRBJ1-5; maybe TRBD1 (5 bases). The V gene lost 2 bases and the J gene lost 6 bases, with 11 bases spanning the gap. This CDR3 has 13 residues. CDR1 GTSNPN and CDR2 SVGIG come from the germline V gene (reference sequence). The CDR3 nucleotides read TGTGCCTGGAGTCCACGGACATTTCAGCCCCAGCATTTT. Translating gives CAWSPRTFQPQHF.

The chain uses TRBV12-3 or TRBV12-4 and TRBJ2-7, with 8 bases lining up with TRBD1. The CDR3 contains 13 residues. V was pared by 6 bases and J by 5 bases, with 6 bases of the junction left unmatched. DNA for the CDR3: TGTGCCAGCAGACTACCGGGACAGGACGAGCAGTACTTC. This gives the protein CASRLPGQDEQYF.

The rearrangement joins TRBV9 to TRBJ1-3; D is possibly TRBD1 (6 bases). The CDR3 extends over 17 amino acids. Germline CDR1 reads SGDLS; CDR2 reads YYNGEE. The ends were cut back, 5 bases at V and 0 bases at J, with 18 bases in the middle. In DNA, the CDR3 is TGTGCCAGCAGGGGTGTGGACAGTACCCTCTCTGGAAACACCATATATTTT. The encoded protein is CASRGVDSTLSGNTIYF. Based on the CDR3 plus reference TRBV9 and TRBJ1-3, the full variable domain is DSGVTQTPKHLITATGQRVTLRCSPRSGDLSVYWYQQSLDQGLQFLIQYYNGEERAKGNILERFSAQQFPDLHSELNLSSLELGDSALYFCASRGVDSTLSGNTIYFGEGSWLTVV.

The gene calls are TRBV2 and TRBJ2-7; TRBD2 matches at 8 bases. CDR3 length: 13 amino acids. V trimming: 6 bases; J trimming: 4 bases; junction bases outside the gene matches: 5. Looked up from germline, CDR1 is SNHLY and CDR2 is FYNNEI. DNA for the CDR3: TGTGCCAGCAGACACGGACTAGCTTACGAGCAGTACTTC. Protein sequence: CASRHGLAYEQYF.

The CDR3 spells CASSLDGTAGYEQYF. The CDR3 nucleotides are TGCGCCAGCAGCTTGGATGGGACAGCTGGGTACGAGCAGTACTTC. The chain employs TRBV5-1 and TRBJ2-7; TRBD1 aligns across 7 bases. The CDR3 covers 15 residues. Germline CDR1 and CDR2: SGHRS and YFSETQ. Unmatched junction bases numbered 7, after V lost 0 bases and J lost 4 bases.

The chain employs TRBV3-1 (or the pseudogene TRBV3-2) and TRBJ2-5, with 8 bases matching TRBD1. The CDR3 runs 17 residues. V shed 4 bases and J 1 base; nucleotides not matched to a gene: 11. Germline CDR1 reads LGHDT; CDR2 reads YNNKEL (reference sequence). The CDR3: CASSPGQGGWGQETQYF. CDR3 in DNA: TGTGCCAGCAGCCCAGGACAGGGCGGTTGGGGCCAAGAGACCCAGTACTTC.

The J gene is TRBJ2-7, the V gene TRBV5-1; tentatively, D is TRBD2 (6 bases). The CDR3 extends over 14 amino acids. V lost 4 bases, J lost 1 base, and 12 bases lay in between. CDR1 is SGHRS and CDR2 is YFSETQ in the germline V gene. The CDR3 DNA reads as TGCGCCAGCAGCGCGGAGGGGTTTTCCTACGAGCAGTACTTC. It specifies CASSAEGFSYEQYF.

This chain joins TRBV5-1 and TRBJ2-5; possibly TRBD1 for D (6 bases). V dropped 0 bases and J dropped 7 bases, with 10 bases sitting between them. The CDR3 loop spans 13 amino acids. CDR1 and CDR2 (germline): SGHRS, YFSETQ. The CDR3 nucleotides are TGCGCCAGCAGCTTGGCAGGGGTTGGGACCCAGTACTTC. Protein product: CASSLAGVGTQYF.

CDR3 bases: TGTGCCTGGAGTGTAGGGGGCAACACTGAAGCTTTCTTT. This translates into CAWSVGGNTEAFF. This chain uses TRBV30 with TRBJ1-1, with TRBD1 matching over 7 bases. The CDR3 sequence is 13 residues long. Per germline, CDR1 GTSNPN and CDR2 SVGIG (reference sequence). J was trimmed by 2 bases and V by 0 bases; bases with no gene match: 0.

J is TRBJ1-2 and V is TRBV19; 8 positions agree with TRBD1. The CDR3 has 16 residues. V was clipped by 3 bases and J by 3 bases; unmatched bases: 9. CDR1 is LNHDA, CDR2 SQIVND, per germline (reference sequence). The CDR3 DNA reads TGTGCCAGTAGTATCTCTTGGACAGGGCACTACTATGGCTACACCTTC. Protein product: CASSISWTGHYYGYTF.

The chain recombines TRBV19 with TRBJ1-1; 9 bases fit TRBD1. The J segment lost 0 bases and the V segment lost 7 bases, leaving 6 bases of the junction unmatched. Germline V lookup: CDR1 LNHDA, CDR2 SQIVND (reference sequence). The CDR3 loop spans 15 amino acids. CDR3 coding DNA: TGTGCCAGTAAAAGGGGGACAGGGTTGAACACTGAAGCTTTCTTT. As protein: CASKRGTGLNTEAFF.

The chain uses TRBV3-1 (or the pseudogene TRBV3-2) and TRBJ2-7, with D possibly being TRBD1 (6 bases). CDR3 length: 14 residues. Trimming cost V 3 bases and J 7 bases, with 16 bases left between them. Germline CDR1 reads LGHDT; CDR2 reads YNNKEL (reference sequence). CDR3 loop: CASSQAQGLGEQYF. CDR3 sequence (DNA): TGTGCCAGCAGCCAGGCCCAGGGGCTGGGGGAGCAGTACTTC.

V and J are TRBV7-2 and TRBJ2-3, with TRBD2 identical over 13 bases. V dropped 5 bases and J dropped 3; count of bases not matched to a gene: 11. Germline CDR1 reads SGHTA; CDR2 reads FQGNSA. The CDR3 contains 18 residues. CDR3 in DNA: TGTGCCAGCAGCCAACGACTAGCGGGGGGTAGTCGTACAGATACGCAGTATTTT. Translating it yields CASSQRLAGGSRTDTQYF. Complete variable domain (other parts from reference TRBV7-2 and TRBJ2-3): GAGVSQSPSNKVTEKGKDVELRCDPISGHTALYWYRQSLGQGLEFLIYFQGNSAPDKSGLPSDRFSAERTGGSVSTLTIQRTQQEDSAVYLCASSQRLAGGSRTDTQYFGPGTRLTVL.

V is TRBV4-1 and J is TRBJ1-3; 7 bases agree with TRBD1. This CDR3 comprises 15 residues. V lost 4 bases to trimming and J lost 1 base; unmatched junction nucleotides: 4. Germline V lookup: CDR1 MGHRA, CDR2 YSYEKL. CDR3 residues: CASSPSTGSGNTIYF. DNA of the CDR3: TGCGCCAGCAGCCCTTCGACAGGGTCTGGAAACACCATATATTTT.

The CDR3 reads CASWAGTGGAYEQYF. In nucleotides, the CDR3 is TGTGCCAGCTGGGCCGGGACAGGGGGCGCCTACGAGCAGTACTTC. This chain links TRBV28 with TRBJ2-7; 12 nucleotides match TRBD1. Germline V lookup: CDR1 MDHEN, CDR2 SYDVKM. This CDR3 is 15 amino acids long. V was pared by 8 bases and J by 2 bases, with 7 bases of the junction left unmatched.

V usage is TRBV19 and J usage is TRBJ1-2, with D hard to call. The CDR3 totals 15 residues. Per germline, CDR1 LNHDA and CDR2 SQIVND (reference sequence). Trimming cost V 8 bases and J 5 bases, with 21 bases left between them. This chain's CDR3 is CASLETTRSVYGYTF. DNA of the CDR3: TGTGCCAGTTTAGAGACGACACGTTCGGTATATGGCTACACCTTC.

The V and J genes are TRBV5-1 and TRBJ1-1; TRBD1 agrees at 7 bases. V was pared by 7 bases and J by 2 bases, with 5 bases of the junction left unmatched. This CDR3 comprises 13 residues. Per germline, CDR1 SGHRS and CDR2 YFSETQ. The chain's CDR3 is CASQGQPNTEAFF. Written as DNA, the CDR3 is TGCGCCAGCCAGGGACAGCCCAACACTGAAGCTTTCTTT.

The chain has TRBV5-1 and TRBJ2-6; possible D gene TRBD1, 5 bases. The CDR3 runs 15 residues. V shed 1 base and J shed 3 bases, with 8 bases lying between them. Germline V CDR1 and CDR2: SGHRS, YFSETQ. CDR3 in DNA: TGCGCCAGCAGCTTGAGGGGTGGTGGGGCCAACGTCCTGACTTTC. Protein product: CASSLRGGGANVLTF.

The chain links TRBV6-6 to TRBJ1-2; 7 bases map to TRBD1. CDR3 length equals 13 residues. Trimming at V came to 5 bases and at J to 6 bases, leaving 6 bases not matched to a gene. CDR1 is MNHNY and CDR2 is SVGAGI in the germline V gene (reference sequence). CDR3 sequence: CASSPEGADGYTF. In nucleotides, the CDR3 is TGTGCCAGCAGTCCTGAGGGGGCTGATGGCTACACCTTC.

The sample holds a few counts of this clone. The chain carries TRBV2 and TRBJ1-1, with D tentatively TRBD1 (5 bases). CDR1 is SNHLY and CDR2 is FYNNEI in the germline V gene. Trimming stripped 6 bases from V and 1 base from J, with 15 bases between. This CDR3 comprises 15 residues. CDR3 bases: TGTGCCAGCAGCACACAGGTGCTCTCGAACACTGAAGCTTTCTTT. It specifies CASSTQVLSNTEAFF.

This chain uses TRBV19 with TRBJ2-5; 7 positions match TRBD1. The CDR3 consists of 15 residues. J gave up 1 base and V 5 bases, and 7 bases lay outside the gene matches. Germline lookup yields CDR1 LNHDA and CDR2 SQIVND (reference sequence). The CDR3 DNA reads as TGTGCCAGTAGTTCAGGGGGTACCATCCAAGAGACCCAGTACTTC. Encoded protein: CASSSGGTIQETQYF.